These 17 T cell receptor beta chains were all obtained from the same sample, sequenced in a study of beta chain features in type 1 diabetes. The whole isolated RNA underwent reverse transcription, so sequencing captured expressed TCRB transcripts. Libraries were prepared by immunoSEQ multiplex PCR; TCRdb keeps only in-frame clonotypes and omits some of them. The table has over 500,000 clones, around 15% seen once. Sequencing was performed on naive CD4+ T cells from blood. The receptors were sampled from a man aged 18-30 years in good health.

In this sample, this clone turned up a few times. The chain carries TRBV6-5 and TRBJ1-2; D is uncertain. V was pared by 0 bases and J by 5 bases, with 13 bases between. Per the germline V gene, CDR1 is MNHEY and CDR2 is SVGAGI. The CDR3 runs to 15 residues. The CDR3 region is CASSYSSQDGYGYTF. The CDR3 DNA is TGTGCCAGCAGTTACTCGTCGCAGGATGGATATGGCTACACCTTC.

This clone has only a few counts. The chain employs TRBV15 and TRBJ1-2; D is unresolved. V lost 4 bases and J 2 bases, leaving 11 bases between the germline ends. The V gene's germline CDR1 is LNHNV and CDR2 YYDKDF (reference sequence). The CDR3 is 14 residues long. The CDR3 spells CATSKLLSNYGYTF. CDR3 sequence (DNA): TGTGCCACCAGCAAACTACTATCCAACTATGGCTACACCTTC.

This clone has only one observation. V usage is TRBV9 and J usage is TRBJ2-1, with 11 nucleotides matching TRBD2. The length of the CDR3 is 15 residues. Per germline, CDR1 SGDLS and CDR2 YYNGEE. Unmatched junction bases numbered 3, after V lost 4 bases and J lost 3 bases. The CDR3 sequence: CASSTTSGSYNEQFF. In DNA, the CDR3 is TGTGCCAGCAGCACAACTAGCGGGAGCTACAATGAGCAGTTCTTC.

This clone showed up many times. The CDR3 coding sequence is TGTGCCATCAGTGCGACAGGGGTGAACACTGAAGCTTTCTTT. Translating gives CAISATGVNTEAFF. The genes are TRBV10-3 and TRBJ1-1, with TRBD1 identical over 8 bases. The CDR3 extends over 14 amino acids. V lost 4 bases to trimming and J lost 0 bases; unmatched junction nucleotides: 1. Germline V gives CDR1 ENHRY, CDR2 SYGVKD.

The chain employs TRBV5-1 and TRBJ2-4; 9 bases map to TRBD1. The CDR3 length is 15 residues. J lost 5 bases, V lost 5 bases, and 8 bases had no gene match. Looked up from germline, CDR1 is SGHRS and CDR2 is YFSETQ. CDR3 region: CASRSGTGSENIQYF. CDR3 sequence (DNA): TGCGCCAGCAGATCCGGGACAGGGTCCGAAAACATTCAGTACTTC.

Only a few counts were recorded for this clone. The genes are TRBV7-8 and TRBJ2-3; 8 nucleotides match TRBD1. The J segment lost 3 bases and the V segment lost 5 bases, leaving 4 bases of the junction unmatched. CDR1 and CDR2 (germline): SGHVS, FQNEAQ. The CDR3 spans 14 residues. DNA of the CDR3: TGTGCCAGCAGCGCCCGACAGGGGACAGATACGCAGTATTTT. Translated, it gives CASSARQGTDTQYF.

In its sample, this clone was seen a few times. The CDR3 is CASSVTGAYTGELFF. The CDR3 DNA sequence: TGTGCCAGCAGCGTGACGGGGGCCTACACCGGGGAGCTGTTTTTT. V and J are TRBV9 and TRBJ2-2; D may correspond to TRBD1 or TRBD2 (6 bases each). Looked up from germline, CDR1 is SGDLS and CDR2 is YYNGEE. V gave up 2 bases and J gave up 3 bases, with 11 bases separating them. This CDR3 is 15 amino acids long.

This clone is a singleton in its sample. The chain recombines TRBV7-3 with TRBJ1-5; D gene unclear. The CDR3 consists of 15 residues. The ends were cut back, 1 base at V and 4 bases at J, with 11 bases in the middle. Germline V lookup: CDR1 SGHTA, CDR2 FQGTGA. The CDR3 DNA sequence: TGTGCCAGCAGCTTAAGCCACAGCCCAAATCAGCCCCAGCATTTT. Encoded protein: CASSLSHSPNQPQHF.

This chain joins TRBV29-1 and TRBJ2-2; no definite D call. V was pared by 8 bases and J by 5 bases, with 9 bases between. The germline V gene encodes CDR1 SQVTM and CDR2 ANQGSEA. This CDR3 comprises 11 residues. As DNA, the CDR3 is TGCAGCACATTTTATACCGGGGAGCTGTTTTTT. It encodes CSTFYTGELFF.

This clone was recorded a few times. The genes are TRBV7-8 and TRBJ2-1; perhaps TRBD1 as D (6 bases). Germline V gives CDR1 SGHVS, CDR2 FQNEAQ. CDR3 length: 14 residues. V was shortened by 4 bases and J by 4 bases, with 11 bases between the two germline ends. The CDR3 spells CASSYRDTYNEQFF. CDR3 coding DNA: TGTGCCAGCAGCTACCGGGACACTTACAATGAGCAGTTCTTC.

This chain links TRBV5-1 with TRBJ1-5; possible D gene TRBD1, 6 bases. V was clipped by 4 bases and J by 1 base, with 9 bases between them. The CDR3 extends over 14 amino acids. Germline V CDR1 and CDR2: SGHRS, YFSETQ. This chain's CDR3 is CASSDGQSNQPQHF. CDR3 in DNA: TGCGCCAGCAGCGATGGACAGAGCAATCAGCCCCAGCATTTT.

This clone was observed a handful of times. Other DNA sequences in the same sample also yield this CDR3. This chain links TRBV7-2 with TRBJ2-7, with TRBD2 identical over 8 bases. This CDR3 has 14 amino acids. Looked up from germline, CDR1 is SGHTA and CDR2 is FQGNSA. With V trimmed by 0 bases and J by 2 bases, 0 bases remained unmatched. In DNA form, the CDR3 reads TGTGCCAGCAGCTTAGCGGGACTAGCCTACGAGCAGTACTTC. This codes for CASSLAGLAYEQYF.

As to this clone: This same CDR3 is encoded by further DNA sequences in the sample. J is TRBJ2-7 and V is TRBV18; D remains unclear. The CDR3 has 12 residues. Germline assignment: CDR1 KGHSH and CDR2 LQKENI. V gave up 1 base and J gave up 4 bases, with 5 bases separating them. The CDR3 reads CASSPREYEQYF. The CDR3 region has the DNA TGTGCCAGCTCACCACGGGAATACGAGCAGTACTTC.

This chain uses TRBV14 with TRBJ1-1, with D uncertain. V was shortened by 0 bases and J by 1 base, with 9 bases between the two germline ends. The CDR3 sequence is 15 residues long. Germline V gene lookup returns CDR1 SGHDN and CDR2 FVKESK. CDR3 protein: CASSQENRGNTEAFF. CDR3 in DNA: TGTGCCAGCAGCCAAGAGAACAGAGGGAACACTGAAGCTTTCTTT.

This clone has only a few counts. The chain couples TRBV7-9 to TRBJ2-7; D is perhaps TRBD1 (5 bases). CDR3 length: 18 residues. Per germline, CDR1 SEHNR and CDR2 FQNEAQ (reference sequence). V lost 1 base to trimming and J lost 1 base, with 20 bases between them. CDR3 in DNA: TGTGCCAGCAGCTTAGGGGTTTATTCTGTGCCAGGGTCCTACGAGCAGTACTTC. It codes for CASSLGVYSVPGSYEQYF. The full variable domain, in which reference TRBV7-9 and TRBJ2-7 provide the parts outside the CDR3, is DTGVSQNPRHKITKRGQNVTFRCDPISEHNRLYWYRQTLGQGPEFLTYFQNEAQLEKSRLLSDRFSAERPKGSFSTLEIQRTEQGDSAMYLCASSLGVYSVPGSYEQYFGPGTRLTVT.

This chain connects TRBV7-2 to TRBJ2-7, with a tentative D call TRBD1 (5 bases). Per germline, CDR1 SGHTA and CDR2 FQGNSA. The V gene lost 4 bases and the J gene lost 4 bases, with 11 bases spanning the gap. The CDR3 runs 13 residues. The CDR3, as DNA: TGTGCCAGCAGCTCTGGACATCCATACGAGCAGTACTTC. Translation gives CASSSGHPYEQYF.

CDR3 in DNA: TGTGCCAGCAGCTTGGGTGACAATCAGCCCCAGCATTTT. Translated, it gives CASSLGDNQPQHF. The rearrangement joins TRBV5-4 to TRBJ1-5, with D unclear. The CDR3 loop spans 13 amino acids. Germline CDR1 is SGHNT and CDR2 is YYREEE (reference sequence). V was cut by 0 bases and J by 3 bases, with 4 bases left in between.